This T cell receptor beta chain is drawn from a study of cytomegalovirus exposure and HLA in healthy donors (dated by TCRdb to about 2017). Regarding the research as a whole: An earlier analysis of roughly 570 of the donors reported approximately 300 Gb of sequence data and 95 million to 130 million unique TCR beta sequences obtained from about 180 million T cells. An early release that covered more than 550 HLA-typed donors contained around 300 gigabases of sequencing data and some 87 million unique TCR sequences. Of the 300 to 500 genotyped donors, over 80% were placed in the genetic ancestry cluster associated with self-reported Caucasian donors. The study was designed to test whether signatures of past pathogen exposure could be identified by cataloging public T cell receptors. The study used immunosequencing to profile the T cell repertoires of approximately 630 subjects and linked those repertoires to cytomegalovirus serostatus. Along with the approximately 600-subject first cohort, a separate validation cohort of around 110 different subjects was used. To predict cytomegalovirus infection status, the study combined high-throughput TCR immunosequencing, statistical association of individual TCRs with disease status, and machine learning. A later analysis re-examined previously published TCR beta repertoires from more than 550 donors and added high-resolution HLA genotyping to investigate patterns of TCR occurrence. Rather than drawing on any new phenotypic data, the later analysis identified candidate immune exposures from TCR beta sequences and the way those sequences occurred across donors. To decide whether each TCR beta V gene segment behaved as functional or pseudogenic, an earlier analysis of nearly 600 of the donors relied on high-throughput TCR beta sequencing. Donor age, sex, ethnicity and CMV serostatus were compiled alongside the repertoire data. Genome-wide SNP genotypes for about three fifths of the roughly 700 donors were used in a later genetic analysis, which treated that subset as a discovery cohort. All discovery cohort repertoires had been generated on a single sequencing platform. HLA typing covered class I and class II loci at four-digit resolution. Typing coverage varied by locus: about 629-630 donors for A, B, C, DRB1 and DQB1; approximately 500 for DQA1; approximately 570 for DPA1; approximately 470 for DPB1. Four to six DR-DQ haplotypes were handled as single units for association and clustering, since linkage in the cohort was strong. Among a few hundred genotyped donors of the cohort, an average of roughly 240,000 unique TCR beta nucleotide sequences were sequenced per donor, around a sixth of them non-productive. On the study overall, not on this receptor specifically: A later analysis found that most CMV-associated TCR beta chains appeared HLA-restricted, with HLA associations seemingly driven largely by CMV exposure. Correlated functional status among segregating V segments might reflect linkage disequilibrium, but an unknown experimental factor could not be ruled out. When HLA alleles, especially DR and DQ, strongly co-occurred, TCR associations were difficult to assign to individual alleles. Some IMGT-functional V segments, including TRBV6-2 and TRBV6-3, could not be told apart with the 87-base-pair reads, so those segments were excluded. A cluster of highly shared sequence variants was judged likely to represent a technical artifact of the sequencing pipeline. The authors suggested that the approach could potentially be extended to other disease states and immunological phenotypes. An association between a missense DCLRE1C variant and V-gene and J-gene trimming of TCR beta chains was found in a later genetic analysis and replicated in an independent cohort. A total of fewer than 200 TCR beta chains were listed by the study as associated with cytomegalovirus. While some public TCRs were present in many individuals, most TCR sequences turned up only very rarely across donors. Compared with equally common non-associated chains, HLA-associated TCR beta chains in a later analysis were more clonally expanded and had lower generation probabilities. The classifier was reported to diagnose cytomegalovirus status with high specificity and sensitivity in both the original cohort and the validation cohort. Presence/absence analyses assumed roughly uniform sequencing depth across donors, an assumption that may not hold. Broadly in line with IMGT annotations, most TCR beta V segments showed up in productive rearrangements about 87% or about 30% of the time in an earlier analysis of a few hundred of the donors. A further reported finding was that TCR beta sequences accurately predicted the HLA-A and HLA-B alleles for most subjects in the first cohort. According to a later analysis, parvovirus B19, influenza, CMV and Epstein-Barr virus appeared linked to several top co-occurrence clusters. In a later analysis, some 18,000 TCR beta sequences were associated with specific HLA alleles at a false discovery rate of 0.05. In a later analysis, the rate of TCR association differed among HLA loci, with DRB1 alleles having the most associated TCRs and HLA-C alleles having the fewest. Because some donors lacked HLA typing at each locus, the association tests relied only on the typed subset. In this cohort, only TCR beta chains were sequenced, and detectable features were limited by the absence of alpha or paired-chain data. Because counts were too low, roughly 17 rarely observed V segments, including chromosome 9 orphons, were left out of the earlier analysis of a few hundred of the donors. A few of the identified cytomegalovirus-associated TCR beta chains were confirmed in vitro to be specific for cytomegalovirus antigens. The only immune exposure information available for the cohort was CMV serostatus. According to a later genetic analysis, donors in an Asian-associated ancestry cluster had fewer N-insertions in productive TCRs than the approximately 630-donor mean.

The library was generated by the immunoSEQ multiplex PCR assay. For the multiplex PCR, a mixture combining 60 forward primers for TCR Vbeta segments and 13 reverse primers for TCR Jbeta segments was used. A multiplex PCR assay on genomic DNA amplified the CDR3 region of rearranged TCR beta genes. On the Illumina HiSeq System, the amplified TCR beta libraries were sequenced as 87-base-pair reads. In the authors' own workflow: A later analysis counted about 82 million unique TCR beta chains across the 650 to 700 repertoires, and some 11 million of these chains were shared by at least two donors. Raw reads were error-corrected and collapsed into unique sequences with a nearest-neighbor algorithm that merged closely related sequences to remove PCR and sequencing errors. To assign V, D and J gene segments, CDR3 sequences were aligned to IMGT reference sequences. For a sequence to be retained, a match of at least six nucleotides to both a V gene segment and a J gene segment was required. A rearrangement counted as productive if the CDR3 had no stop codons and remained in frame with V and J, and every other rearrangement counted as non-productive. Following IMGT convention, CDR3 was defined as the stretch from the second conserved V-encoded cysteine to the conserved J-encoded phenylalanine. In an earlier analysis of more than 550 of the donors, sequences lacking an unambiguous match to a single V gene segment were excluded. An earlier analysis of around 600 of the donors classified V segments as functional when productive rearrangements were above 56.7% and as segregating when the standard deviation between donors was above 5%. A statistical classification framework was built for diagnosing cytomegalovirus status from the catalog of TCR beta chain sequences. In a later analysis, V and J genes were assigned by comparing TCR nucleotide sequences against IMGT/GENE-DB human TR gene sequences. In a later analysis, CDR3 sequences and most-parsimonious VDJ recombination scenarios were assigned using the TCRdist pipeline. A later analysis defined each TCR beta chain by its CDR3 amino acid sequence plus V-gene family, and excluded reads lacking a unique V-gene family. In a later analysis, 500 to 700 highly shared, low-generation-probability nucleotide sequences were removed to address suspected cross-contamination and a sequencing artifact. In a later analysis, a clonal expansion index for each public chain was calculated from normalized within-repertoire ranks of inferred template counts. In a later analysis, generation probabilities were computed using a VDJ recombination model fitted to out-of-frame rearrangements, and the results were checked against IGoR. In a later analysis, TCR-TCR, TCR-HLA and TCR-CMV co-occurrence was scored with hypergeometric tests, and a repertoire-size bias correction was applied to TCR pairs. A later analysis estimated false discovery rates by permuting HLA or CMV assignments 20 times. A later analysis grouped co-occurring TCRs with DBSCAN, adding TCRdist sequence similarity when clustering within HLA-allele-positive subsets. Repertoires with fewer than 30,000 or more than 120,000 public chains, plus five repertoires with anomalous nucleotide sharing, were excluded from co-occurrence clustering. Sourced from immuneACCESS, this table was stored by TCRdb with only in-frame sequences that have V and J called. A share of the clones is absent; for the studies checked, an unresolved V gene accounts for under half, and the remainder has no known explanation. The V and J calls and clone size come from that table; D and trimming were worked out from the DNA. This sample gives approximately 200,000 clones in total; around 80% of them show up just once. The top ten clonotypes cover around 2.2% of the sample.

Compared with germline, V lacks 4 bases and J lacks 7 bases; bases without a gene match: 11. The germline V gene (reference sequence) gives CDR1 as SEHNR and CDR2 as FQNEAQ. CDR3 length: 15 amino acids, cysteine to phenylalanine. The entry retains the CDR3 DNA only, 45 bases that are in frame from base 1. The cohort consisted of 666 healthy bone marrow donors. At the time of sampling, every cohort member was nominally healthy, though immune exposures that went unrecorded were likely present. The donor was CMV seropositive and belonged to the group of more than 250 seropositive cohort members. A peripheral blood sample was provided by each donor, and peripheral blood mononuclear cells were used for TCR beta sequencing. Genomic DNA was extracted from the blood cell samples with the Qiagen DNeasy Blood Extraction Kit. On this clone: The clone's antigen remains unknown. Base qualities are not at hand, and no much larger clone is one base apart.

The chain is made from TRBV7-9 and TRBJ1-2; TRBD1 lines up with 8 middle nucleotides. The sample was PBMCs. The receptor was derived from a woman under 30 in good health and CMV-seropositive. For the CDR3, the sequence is CASSSRTGNNLGYTF. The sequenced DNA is TGTGCCAGCAGCTCCCGGACAGGGAATAATCTTGGCTACACCTTC.